This is a list of T cell receptor beta chains from one sample in a study of cytomegalovirus exposure and HLA in healthy donors. Sequencing was performed with immunoSEQ multiplex PCR; in TCRdb, only in-frame clones are kept and a portion is missing. Of about 110,000 clones listed, about 75% are singletons. Material: PBMCs. The receptors were gathered from a man aged 40-49 years in good health and CMV-seronegative. The CDR3 runs from the conserved cysteine through the conserved F or W. D genes are given only for firm matches. The size of a clone is reported for some rows only, either as once, few or many, or as a class for expanded clones.

j_call,v_call,d_call,clone_size,cdr3_aa,cdr3_nt
TRBJ2-3,TRBV2,NA,NA,CASRPSEGTTDTQYF,TGTGCCAGCAGGCCTAGCGAGGGGACCACAGATACGCAGTATTTT
TRBJ1-2,TRBV29-1,NA,NA,CSVGSGLGYTF,TGCAGCGTTGGATCCGGTTTGGGCTACACCTTC
TRBJ2-7,TRBV6-1,NA,once,CASSASMAGTWGYEQYF,TGTGCCAGCAGTGCTTCAATGGCCGGGACATGGGGGTACGAGCAGTACTTC
TRBJ2-5,TRBV5-1,TRBD1,NA,CASSLGQGRETQYF,TGCGCCAGCAGCCTTGGACAGGGACGAGAGACCCAGTACTTC
TRBJ1-3,TRBV5-6,NA,NA,CASSRTFSGNTIYF,TGTGCCAGCAGCCGGACATTCTCTGGAAACACCATATATTTT
TRBJ2-1,TRBV7-2,NA,NA,CASSLGRGSSYNEQFF,TGTGCCAGCAGCTTAGGTCGGGGGAGCTCCTACAATGAGCAGTTCTTC
TRBJ2-7,TRBV4-2,TRBD2,NA,CASSQDAAGASYEQYF,TGTGCCAGCAGCCAAGATGCAGCGGGGGCATCCTACGAGCAGTACTTC
TRBJ1-4,TRBV7-9,TRBD1,few,CASSLTGAEEKLFF,TGTGCCAGCAGCTTAACAGGGGCAGAGGAAAAACTGTTTTTT
TRBJ2-7,TRBV7-8,TRBD1,NA,CASSRNWDSPIYEQYF,TGTGCCAGCAGTCGGAATTGGGACAGCCCAATCTACGAGCAGTACTTC
TRBJ1-4,TRBV25-1,NA,NA,CASSELGGTNEKLFF,TGTGCCAGCAGTGAATTGGGGGGTACTAATGAAAAACTGTTTTTT
TRBJ1-4,TRBV2,TRBD1,NA,CASSGGQGTEKLFF,TGTGCCAGCAGCGGTGGACAGGGGACTGAAAAACTGTTTTTT
TRBJ2-2,TRBV5-4,TRBD2,NA,CASSQPSGGGLTGELFF,TGTGCCAGCAGCCAGCCTAGCGGGGGGGGCCTAACCGGGGAGCTGTTTTTT
TRBJ1-2,TRBV7-9,TRBD1,few,CASSAGGAYGYTF,TGTGCCAGCAGCGCAGGGGGCGCATATGGCTACACCTTC
TRBJ2-7,TRBV4-1,NA,once,CASSQFTGEASYEQYF,TGCGCCAGCAGCCAATTCACAGGGGAGGCCTCCTACGAGCAGTACTTC
TRBJ2-1,TRBV7-2,NA,NA,CASSSTRPGNEQFF,TGTGCCAGCAGCTCCACCCGACCGGGCAATGAGCAGTTCTTC
TRBJ2-7,TRBV5-1,NA,few,CASSLESGSGYEQYF,TGCGCCAGCAGCTTGGAGAGCGGTAGCGGCTACGAGCAGTACTTC
TRBJ1-5,TRBV19,NA,NA,CASSAGTYSNQPQHF,TGTGCCAGTAGTGCAGGAACGTATAGCAATCAGCCCCAGCATTTT
TRBJ2-7,TRBV4-1,NA,NA,CASSQGGPSRAIYEQYF,TGCGCCAGCAGCCAAGGGGGGCCTAGTAGAGCGATCTACGAGCAGTACTTC
TRBJ2-1,TRBV7-8,TRBD1,NA,CASSATRGGQAMGSYNEQFF,TGTGCCAGCAGCGCCACCCGGGGTGGACAGGCGATGGGGTCCTACAATGAGCAGTTCTTC
TRBJ2-3,TRBV2,NA,NA,CASSGVADYTQYF,TGTGCCAGCAGTGGCGTGGCGGATTATACGCAGTATTTT
TRBJ2-3,TRBV19,TRBD1,NA,CASSPAGQGGSDTQYF,TGTGCCAGTAGTCCGGCGGGACAGGGGGGTTCAGATACGCAGTATTTT
TRBJ2-7,TRBV5-1,NA,NA,CASSRDFTYEQYF,TGCGCCAGCAGCAGGGACTTTACCTACGAGCAGTACTTC
TRBJ2-2,TRBV5-6,NA,NA,CASSLGLAPTGELFF,TGTGCCAGCAGCTTGGGGCTAGCTCCGACCGGGGAGCTGTTTTTT
TRBJ2-3,TRBV2,NA,NA,CASSGAGTSTDTQYF,TGTGCCAGCAGTGGGGCGGGGACGAGCACAGATACGCAGTATTTT
TRBJ1-5,TRBV19,NA,NA,CASGEYSNQSQHF,TGTGCCAGTGGAGAGTATAGCAATCAGTCCCAGCATTTT
TRBJ1-3,TRBV5-1,TRBD1,NA,CASSLPTRDSGNTIYF,TGCGCCAGCAGCCTCCCAACCCGGGACAGTGGAAACACCATATATTTT
TRBJ1-5,TRBV7-6,NA,few,CASSLGRGQPQHF,TGTGCCAGCAGCTTAGGTAGGGGGCAGCCCCAGCATTTT
TRBJ1-1,TRBV25-1,NA,NA,CASSVQGSAFF,TGTGCCAGCAGTGTACAGGGTTCTGCTTTCTTT
TRBJ2-2,TRBV10-3,NA,NA,CAISAAGQTNTGELFF,TGTGCCATCAGTGCTGCCGGACAGACGAACACCGGGGAGCTGTTTTTT